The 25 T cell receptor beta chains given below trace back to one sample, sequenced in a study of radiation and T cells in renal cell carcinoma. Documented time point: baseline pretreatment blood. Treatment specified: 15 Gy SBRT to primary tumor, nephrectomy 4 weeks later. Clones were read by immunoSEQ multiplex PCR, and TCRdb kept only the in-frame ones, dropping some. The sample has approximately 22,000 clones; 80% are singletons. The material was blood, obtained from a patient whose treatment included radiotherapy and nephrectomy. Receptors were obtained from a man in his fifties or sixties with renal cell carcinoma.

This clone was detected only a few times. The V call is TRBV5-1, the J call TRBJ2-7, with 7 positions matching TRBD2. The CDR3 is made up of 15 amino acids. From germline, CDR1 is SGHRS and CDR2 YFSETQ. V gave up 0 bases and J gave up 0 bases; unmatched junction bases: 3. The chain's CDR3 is CASSLGGEGSYEQYF. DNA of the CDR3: TGCGCCAGCAGCTTGGGCGGGGAGGGCTCCTACGAGCAGTACTTC. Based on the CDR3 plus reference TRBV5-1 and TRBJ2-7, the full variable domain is KAGVTQTPRYLIKTRGQQVTLSCSPISGHRSVSWYQQTPGQGLQFLFEYFSETQRNKGNFPGRFSGRQFSNSRSEMNVSTLELGDSALYLCASSLGGEGSYEQYFGPGTRLTVT.

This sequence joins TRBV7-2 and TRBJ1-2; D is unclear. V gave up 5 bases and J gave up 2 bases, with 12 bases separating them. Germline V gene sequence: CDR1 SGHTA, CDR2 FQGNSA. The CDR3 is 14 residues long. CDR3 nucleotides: TGTGCCAGCAGCCCAGGACCCCCCAACTATGGCTACACCTTC. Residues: CASSPGPPNYGYTF.

CDR3 protein: CASSPTEATEAFF. The CDR3, as DNA: TGTGCCAGCAGCCCCACAGAAGCGACTGAAGCTTTCTTT. V gene TRBV6-5 combines with J gene TRBJ1-1; D is uncertain. Between the trimmed V and J ends, which lost 6 bases and 5 bases, there was a span of 13 bases. From germline, CDR1 is MNHEY and CDR2 SVGAGI. The CDR3 is made up of 13 amino acids.

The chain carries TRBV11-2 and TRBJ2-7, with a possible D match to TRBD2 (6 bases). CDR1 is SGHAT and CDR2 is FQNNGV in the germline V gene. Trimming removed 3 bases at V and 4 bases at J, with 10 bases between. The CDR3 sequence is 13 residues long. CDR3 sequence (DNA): TGTGCCAGCAGCTTGGGGCGGGAATACGAGCAGTACTTC. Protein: CASSLGREYEQYF.

The CDR3 bases are TGCGCCAGCAGCTTGGCCTCCCCACACAATGAGCAGTTCTTC. It is translated as CASSLASPHNEQFF. The J gene is TRBJ2-1, the V gene TRBV5-1; D is unresolved. The CDR3 spans 14 residues. The germline V and J ends were trimmed by 0 bases and 5 bases, with 9 bases remaining between them. Germline lookup yields CDR1 SGHRS and CDR2 YFSETQ.

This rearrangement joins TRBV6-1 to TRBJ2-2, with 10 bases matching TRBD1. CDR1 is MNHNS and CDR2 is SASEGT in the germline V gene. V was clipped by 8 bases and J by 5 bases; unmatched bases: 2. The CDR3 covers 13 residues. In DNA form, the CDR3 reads TGTGCCAGCCGGACAGGGGGGACCGGGGAGCTGTTTTTT. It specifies CASRTGGTGELFF.

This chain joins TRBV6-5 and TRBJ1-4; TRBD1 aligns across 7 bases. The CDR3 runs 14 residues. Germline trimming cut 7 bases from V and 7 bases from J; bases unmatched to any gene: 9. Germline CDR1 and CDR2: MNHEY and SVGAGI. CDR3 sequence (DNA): TGTGCCAGCAACGACCAGGGGGGAAGTGAAAAACTGTTTTTT. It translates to CASNDQGGSEKLFF.

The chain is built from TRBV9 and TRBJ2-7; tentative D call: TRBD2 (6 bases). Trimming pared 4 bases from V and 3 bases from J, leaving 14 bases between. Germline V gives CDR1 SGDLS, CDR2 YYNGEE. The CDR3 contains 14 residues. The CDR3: CASSYGTQDYEQYF. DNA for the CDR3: TGTGCCAGCAGCTACGGGACTCAAGACTACGAGCAGTACTTC.

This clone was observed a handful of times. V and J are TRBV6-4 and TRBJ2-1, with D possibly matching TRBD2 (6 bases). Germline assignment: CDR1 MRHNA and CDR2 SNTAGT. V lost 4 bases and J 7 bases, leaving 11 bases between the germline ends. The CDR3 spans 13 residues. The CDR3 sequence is CASSAGRWNEQFF. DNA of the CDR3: TGTGCCAGCAGTGCCGGGAGATGGAATGAGCAGTTCTTC.

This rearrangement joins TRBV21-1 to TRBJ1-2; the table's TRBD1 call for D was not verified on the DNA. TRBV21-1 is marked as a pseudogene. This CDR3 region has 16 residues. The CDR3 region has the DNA TGTGCCAGCAGCAGGAGGGACAGGGGGCGAAACTATGGCTACACCTTC. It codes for CASSRRDRGRNYGYTF.

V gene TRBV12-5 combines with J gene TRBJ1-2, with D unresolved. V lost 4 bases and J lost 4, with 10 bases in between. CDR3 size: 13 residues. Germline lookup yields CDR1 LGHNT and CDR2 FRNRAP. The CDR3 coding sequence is TGTGCTAGTGGTTCCCCAACCCCCTATGGCTACACCTTC. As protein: CASGSPTPYGYTF.

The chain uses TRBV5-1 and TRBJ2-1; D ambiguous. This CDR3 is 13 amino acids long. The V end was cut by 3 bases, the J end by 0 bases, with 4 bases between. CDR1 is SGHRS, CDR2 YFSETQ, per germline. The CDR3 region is CASSSSSYNEQFF. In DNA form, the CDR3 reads TGCGCCAGCAGCTCCAGCTCCTACAATGAGCAGTTCTTC.

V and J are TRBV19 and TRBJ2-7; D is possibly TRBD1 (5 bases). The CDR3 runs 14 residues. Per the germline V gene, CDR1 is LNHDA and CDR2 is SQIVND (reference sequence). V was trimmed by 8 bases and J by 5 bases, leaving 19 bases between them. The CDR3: CASSLGASLHEQYF. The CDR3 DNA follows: TGTGCCAGTTCCCTTGGGGCCTCTCTCCACGAGCAGTACTTC.

Written as DNA, the CDR3 is TGTGCCAGCAGTGGGGACAGGGCGGACTATGGCTACACCTTC. It is translated as CASSGDRADYGYTF. V and J are TRBV28 and TRBJ1-2, with 9 bases that match TRBD1. The CDR3 length is 14 residues. Germline assignment: CDR1 MDHEN and CDR2 SYDVKM. V shed 5 bases and J 3 bases; nucleotides not matched to a gene: 4.

The CDR3 DNA sequence: TGCGCCAGCAGCCTTGAAGCTGGGAGCAATCAGCCCCAGCATTTT. This codes for CASSLEAGSNQPQHF. The chain has TRBV5-1 and TRBJ1-5; no clear D. The germline CDR1 and CDR2 sequences are SGHRS and YFSETQ. V shed 4 bases and J shed 1 base, with 12 bases lying between them. The length of the CDR3 is 15 residues.

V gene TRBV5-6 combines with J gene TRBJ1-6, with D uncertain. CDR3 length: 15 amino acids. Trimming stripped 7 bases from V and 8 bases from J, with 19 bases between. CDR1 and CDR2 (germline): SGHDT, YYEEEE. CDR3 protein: CASLPSTVYDSPLHF. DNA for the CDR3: TGTGCCAGCCTTCCATCTACGGTTTATGATTCACCCCTCCACTTT.

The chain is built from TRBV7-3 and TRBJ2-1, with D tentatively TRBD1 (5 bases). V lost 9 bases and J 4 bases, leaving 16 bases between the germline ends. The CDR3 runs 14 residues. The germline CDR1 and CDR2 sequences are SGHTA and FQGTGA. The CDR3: CASQGTLGYNEQFF. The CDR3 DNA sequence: TGTGCCAGTCAGGGAACCCTGGGGTACAATGAGCAGTTCTTC. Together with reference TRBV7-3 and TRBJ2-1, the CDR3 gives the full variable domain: GAGVSQTPSNKVTEKGKYVELRCDPISGHTALYWYRQSLGQGPEFLIYFQGTGAADDSGLPNDRFFAVRPEGSVSTLKIQRTERGDSAVYLCASQGTLGYNEQFFGPGTRLTVL.

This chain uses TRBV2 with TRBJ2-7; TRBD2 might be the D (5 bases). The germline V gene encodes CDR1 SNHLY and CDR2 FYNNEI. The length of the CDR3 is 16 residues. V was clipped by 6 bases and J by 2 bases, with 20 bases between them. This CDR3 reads CASRGGSSGKAYEQYF. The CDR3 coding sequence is TGTGCCAGCAGGGGTGGGTCGAGCGGTAAAGCCTACGAGCAGTACTTC.

In DNA, the CDR3 is TGTGCCAGCAGCCCGGGACTACCTGTAGAGACCCAGTACTTC. This translates into CASSPGLPVETQYF. The V call is TRBV9, the J call TRBJ2-5, with 7 bases fitting TRBD2. J gave up 4 bases and V 4 bases, and 7 bases lay outside the gene matches. Germline V gives CDR1 SGDLS, CDR2 YYNGEE. The CDR3 extends over 14 amino acids. Based on the CDR3 plus reference TRBV9 and TRBJ2-5, the full variable domain is DSGVTQTPKHLITATGQRVTLRCSPRSGDLSVYWYQQSLDQGLQFLIQYYNGEERAKGNILERFSAQQFPDLHSELNLSSLELGDSALYFCASSPGLPVETQYFGPGTRLLVL.

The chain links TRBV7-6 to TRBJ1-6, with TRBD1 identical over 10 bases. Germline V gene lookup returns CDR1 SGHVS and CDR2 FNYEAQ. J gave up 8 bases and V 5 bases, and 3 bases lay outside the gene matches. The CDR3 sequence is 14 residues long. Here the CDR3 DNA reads TGTGCCAGCAGCAGAGGGACAGGGGATTCACCCCTCCACTTT. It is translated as CASSRGTGDSPLHF.

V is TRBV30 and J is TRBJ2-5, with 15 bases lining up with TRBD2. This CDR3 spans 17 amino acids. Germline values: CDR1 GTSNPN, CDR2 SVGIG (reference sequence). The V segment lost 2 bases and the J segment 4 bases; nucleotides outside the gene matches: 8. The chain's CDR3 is CAWSFRTSGRVRETQYF. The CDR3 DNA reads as TGTGCCTGGAGTTTTCGGACTAGCGGGAGGGTTCGAGAGACCCAGTACTTC. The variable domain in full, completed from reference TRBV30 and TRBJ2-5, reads SQTIHQWPATLVQPVGSPLSLECTVEGTSNPNLYWYRQAAGRGLQLLFYSVGIGQISSEVPQNLSASRPQDRQFILSSKKLLLSDSGFYLCAWSFRTSGRVRETQYFGPGTRLLVL.

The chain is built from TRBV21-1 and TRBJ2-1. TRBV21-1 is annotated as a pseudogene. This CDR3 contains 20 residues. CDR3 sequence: CASSKGLPQEPIASYNEQFF. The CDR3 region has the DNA TGTGCCAGCAGCAAAGGACTTCCCCAGGAACCTATTGCCTCCTACAATGAGCAGTTCTTC.

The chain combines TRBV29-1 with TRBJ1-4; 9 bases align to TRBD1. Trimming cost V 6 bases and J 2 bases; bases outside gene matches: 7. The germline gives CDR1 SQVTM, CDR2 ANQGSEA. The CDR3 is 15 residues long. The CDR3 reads CSVPQGAGTNEKLFF. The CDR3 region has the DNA TGCAGCGTCCCACAGGGGGCCGGTACTAATGAAAAACTGTTTTTT.

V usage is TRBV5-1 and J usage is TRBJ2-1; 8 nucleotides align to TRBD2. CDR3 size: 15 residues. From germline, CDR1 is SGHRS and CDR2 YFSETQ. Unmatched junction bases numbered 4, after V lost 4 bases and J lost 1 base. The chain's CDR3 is CASSPREGSYNEQFF. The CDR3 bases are TGCGCCAGCAGCCCACGGGAGGGATCCTACAATGAGCAGTTCTTC.

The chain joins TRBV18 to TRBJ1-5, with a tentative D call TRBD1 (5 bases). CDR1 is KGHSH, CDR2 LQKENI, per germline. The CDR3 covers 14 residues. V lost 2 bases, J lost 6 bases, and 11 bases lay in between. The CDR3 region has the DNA TGTGCCAGCTCACCAGCTGGGGGGTCTCAGCCCCAGCATTTT. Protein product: CASSPAGGSQPQHF.